The 10 T cell receptor beta chains in this list originate from one sample, sequenced in a study of blood T cells in healthy people across ages. Sample-barcoded 5' priming and a J-beta primer mix drove a second PCR of 7 to 11 cycles. One entry per CDR3 protein results from TCRdb running MiXCR on the 5' RACE reads. The repertoire holds around 1,700,000 distinct CDR3 sequences, with 28% as singletons. Sequences were obtained from blood. The receptors shown here come from a woman between 25 and 40 years old in good health.

This chain joins TRBV10-3 and TRBJ2-7; D unclear. Germline V CDR1 and CDR2: ENHRY, SYGVKD. The CDR3 length is 13 residues. V was cut by 7 bases and J by 4 bases, with 14 bases left in between. DNA of the CDR3: TGTGCCATCACCCGGTCAGGAGAGTACGAGCAGTACTTC. Protein product: CAITRSGEYEQYF.

This clonotype has a count of ten or more. The chain has TRBV14 and TRBJ1-1, with D unclear. Germline CDR1 is SGHDN and CDR2 is FVKESK. V was pared by 0 bases and J by 5 bases, with 7 bases between. The CDR3 extends over 13 amino acids. The CDR3 DNA sequence: TGTGCCAGCAGCCAAGAGTACGCGACTGAAGCTTTCTTT. Its translation: CASSQEYATEAFF.

About this clonotype itself: At one end, the junction sequence differs from germline, possibly due to a read error. The chain combines TRBV6-5 with TRBJ1-4; D gene ambiguous. CDR3 length: 14 residues. Per germline, CDR1 MNHEY and CDR2 SVGAGI. This chain's CDR3 is CASSYDLINEKLFF. The CDR3 coding sequence is TGTGCCAGCAGTTACGACTTAATTAATGAAAAGCTGTTTTTT.

Concerning this clonotype itself: At one end the junction does not follow the germline gene, possibly because of a read error. The V gene is TRBV28, the J gene TRBJ2-5; tentative D call: TRBD1 (7 bases). CDR1 MDHEN and CDR2 SYDVKM come from the germline V gene. The CDR3 runs to 15 residues. CDR3 loop: CASSLEGAIQEAQYF. As DNA, the CDR3 is TGTGCCAGCAGTTTGGAGGGGGCGATCCAAGAGGCCCAGTACTTC.

Ten or more counts support this clonotype. The chain links TRBV28 to TRBJ2-5, with a tentative D call TRBD1 (6 bases). The CDR3 spans 14 residues. Germline lookup yields CDR1 MDHEN and CDR2 SYDVKM. V shed 4 bases and J shed 6 bases, with 15 bases lying between them. Here the CDR3 DNA reads TGTGCCAGCAGTTCTCTACAGGGCCCTAAGACCCAGTACTTC. Its protein product is CASSSLQGPKTQYF.

V is TRBV20-1 and J is TRBJ1-5; 8 bases align to TRBD1. V was pared by 1 base and J by 9 bases, with 11 bases of the junction left unmatched. CDR1 DFQATT and CDR2 SNEGSKA come from the germline V gene (reference sequence). This CDR3 spans 15 amino acids. The CDR3 loop reads CSARATGTGFRPQHF. DNA of the CDR3: TGCAGTGCTAGAGCGACCGGGACAGGATTCAGGCCCCAGCATTTT.

This CDR3 reads CASSLGGLAANTGELFF. In DNA, the CDR3 is TGCGCCAGCAGCTTGGGCGGACTAGCAGCGAACACCGGGGAGCTGTTTTTT. This rearrangement joins TRBV5-1 to TRBJ2-2; 8 bases map to TRBD2. Per germline, CDR1 SGHRS and CDR2 YFSETQ. V lost 0 bases and J lost 0; bases outside the gene matches: 4. The CDR3 sequence is 17 residues long.

J is TRBJ2-1 and V is TRBV5-1; a possible D gene is TRBD1 (6 bases). This CDR3 comprises 12 residues. Trimming left V 4 bases short and J 15 bases short, with 17 bases between. Germline assignment: CDR1 SGHRS and CDR2 YFSETQ. For the CDR3, the DNA is TGCGCCAGCAGCACGTCGACAGGCCCCCCGTTCTTC. Its translation is CASSTSTGPPFF.

Regarding this clonotype: A much larger clone differs from this one at a single base, so this may be a read error. J is TRBJ2-1 and V is TRBV3-1; 7 positions match TRBD2. The CDR3 is 16 amino acids. Germline V CDR1 and CDR2: LGHDT, YNNKEL (reference sequence). The junction had 5 bases not matched to a gene; V was cut back by 3 bases and J by 0 bases. The CDR3 region is CASSQHLADSYNEQFF. The DNA for the CDR3 is TGTGCCAGCAGCCAGCACCTAGCGGACTCCTACAATGAGCAGTTCTTC.

The chain has TRBV9 and TRBJ1-2; D call uncertain. The CDR3 sequence is 16 residues long. CDR1 and CDR2 from the germline V gene are SGDLS and YYNGEE. V lost 4 bases and J lost 2, with 18 bases in between. The CDR3 DNA is TGTGCCAGCAGCCCGGATAGCGGGCGGATCAACTATGGCTACACCTTC. Amino acid sequence: CASSPDSGRINYGYTF.